This entry describes one T cell receptor beta chain. Reverse transcription used roughly 0.45 to 1 ug RNA and random hexamers. Multiplex immunoSEQ PCR targeted 54 Vbeta and 13 Jbeta TCR beta segments. TCRdb used MiXCR to reprocess the immunoSEQ multiplex PCR reads, holding one entry per CDR3 protein. The sample includes under 20,000 distinct CDR3 sequences, roughly 95% of them seen just once. This sample stems from a study of CD8 T cells in Susac syndrome. TCR beta sequences were obtained from blood CD8+ and CD4+ T cells. V was cut by 0 bases and J by 0 bases, with 17 bases left in between. In germline, CDR1 is MNHEY, CDR2 SVGAGI. CDR3 length: 18 residues.

The chain joins TRBV6-5 to TRBJ1-1, with D unresolved. Sequences were obtained from CD8+ T cells from PBMCs. The source is a human donor in good health. The CDR3 nucleotides read TGTGCCAGCAGTTACTCGCCCGATTTCGGGATCATGAACACTGAAGCTTTCTTT. Its protein product is CASSYSPDFGIMNTEAFF.